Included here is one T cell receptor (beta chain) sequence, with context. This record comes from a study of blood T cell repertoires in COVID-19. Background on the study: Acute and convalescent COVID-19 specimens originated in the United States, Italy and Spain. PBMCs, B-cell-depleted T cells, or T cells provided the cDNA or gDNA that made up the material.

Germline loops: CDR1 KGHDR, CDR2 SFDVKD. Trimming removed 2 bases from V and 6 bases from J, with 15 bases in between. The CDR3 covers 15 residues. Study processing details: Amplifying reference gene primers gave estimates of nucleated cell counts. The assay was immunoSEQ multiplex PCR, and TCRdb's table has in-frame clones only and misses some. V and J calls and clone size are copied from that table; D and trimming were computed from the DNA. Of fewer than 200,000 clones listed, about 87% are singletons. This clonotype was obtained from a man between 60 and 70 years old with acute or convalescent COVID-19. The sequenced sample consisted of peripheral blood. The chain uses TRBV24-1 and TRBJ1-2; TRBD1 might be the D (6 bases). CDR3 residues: CATSDWSGAIHGYTF. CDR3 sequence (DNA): TGTGCCACCAGTGATTGGTCAGGGGCCATTCATGGCTACACCTTC.